Listed below are T cell receptor beta chains from one sample, sequenced in a study of blood T cell repertoires in COVID-19. TCRdb's table, derived via immunoSEQ multiplex PCR, lists solely in-frame clones and lacks some. The table lists about 280,000 clones, 65% to 90% of them singletons. Sample: peripheral blood. The source is a man between 45 and 60 years old with active or convalescent COVID-19. The CDR3 runs from the conserved cysteine through the conserved F or W. A D gene is named only where the DNA matches it firmly. A clone size is listed for some rows: how often the clone was seen (once, few, many), or a class if it is expanded.

v_call: TRBV9
d_call: .
clone_size: .
j_call: TRBJ2-7
cdr3_aa: CASSVGAGAYEQYF
cdr3_nt: TGTGCCAGCAGCGTAGGTGCAGGCGCCTACGAGCAGTACTTC

v_call: TRBV6-5
d_call: .
clone_size: .
j_call: TRBJ2-1
cdr3_aa: CASSPLLATSYEQFF
cdr3_nt: TGTGCCAGCAGCCCGTTACTAGCTACTAGCTATGAGCAGTTCTTC

v_call: TRBV4-3
d_call: .
clone_size: few
j_call: TRBJ1-1
cdr3_aa: CASSQDGAVRSGAFF
cdr3_nt: TGCGCCAGCAGCCAAGATGGGGCGGTACGAAGCGGGGCTTTCTTT

v_call: TRBV11-3
d_call: .
clone_size: .
j_call: TRBJ2-1
cdr3_aa: CASSLYLGEQFF
cdr3_nt: TGTGCCAGCAGCTTATACCTCGGGGAGCAGTTCTTC

v_call: TRBV6-1
d_call: .
clone_size: .
j_call: TRBJ1-1
cdr3_aa: CASSELSNTEAFF
cdr3_nt: TGTGCCAGCAGTGAACTATCCAACACTGAAGCTTTCTTT

v_call: TRBV2
d_call: .
clone_size: .
j_call: TRBJ2-3
cdr3_aa: CARARSRRGDTQYF
cdr3_nt: TGTGCCAGAGCCCGGTCGCGTCGAGGTGATACGCAGTATTTT

v_call: TRBV30
d_call: .
clone_size: .
j_call: TRBJ1-1
cdr3_aa: CAWSDIAGTEAFF
cdr3_nt: TGTGCCTGGAGTGACATTGCTGGCACTGAAGCTTTCTTT

v_call: TRBV7-3
d_call: .
clone_size: .
j_call: TRBJ1-2
cdr3_aa: CASSLMDMGPYGYTF
cdr3_nt: TGTGCCAGCAGCTTAATGGATATGGGCCCATATGGCTACACCTTC

v_call: TRBV7-9
d_call: TRBD2
clone_size: .
j_call: TRBJ2-1
cdr3_aa: CASSSSGSEAEQFF
cdr3_nt: TGTGCCAGCAGCTCGAGCGGGAGTGAGGCTGAGCAGTTCTTC

v_call: TRBV7-8
d_call: TRBD1
clone_size: .
j_call: TRBJ1-4
cdr3_aa: CASSLSGGGEKLFF
cdr3_nt: TGTGCCAGCAGCTTATCAGGGGGCGGTGAAAAACTGTTTTTT

v_call: TRBV10-3
d_call: .
clone_size: .
j_call: TRBJ2-3
cdr3_aa: CAISALADTDTQYF
cdr3_nt: TGTGCCATCAGTGCACTAGCCGACACAGATACGCAGTATTTT

v_call: TRBV3-1/TRBV3-2
d_call: .
clone_size: .
j_call: TRBJ1-1
cdr3_aa: CASSQGTANTEAFF
cdr3_nt: TGTGCCAGCAGCCAAGGGACAGCGAACACTGAAGCTTTCTTT

v_call: TRBV19
d_call: .
clone_size: .
j_call: TRBJ1-4
cdr3_aa: CASSSGTRLGKLFF
cdr3_nt: TGTGCCAGTAGCTCCGGGACACGCTTAGGGAAACTGTTTTTT

v_call: TRBV4-1
d_call: TRBD2
clone_size: .
j_call: TRBJ2-5
cdr3_aa: CASSQEELAGQETQYF
cdr3_nt: TGCGCCAGCAGCCAAGAGGAACTAGCGGGACAAGAGACCCAGTACTTC

v_call: TRBV20-1
d_call: .
clone_size: few
j_call: TRBJ1-1
cdr3_aa: CSTPGQTEAFF
cdr3_nt: TGCAGTACTCCTGGACAGACTGAAGCTTTCTTT

v_call: TRBV7-9
d_call: .
clone_size: .
j_call: TRBJ1-4
cdr3_aa: CASSLDSVSEKLFF
cdr3_nt: TGTGCCAGCAGCTTAGATAGCGTCTCTGAAAAACTGTTTTTT

v_call: TRBV29-1
d_call: .
clone_size: .
j_call: TRBJ1-1
cdr3_aa: CSVAGGPNTEAFF
cdr3_nt: TGCAGCGTTGCCGGGGGTCCGAACACTGAAGCTTTCTTT

v_call: TRBV3-1/TRBV3-2
d_call: .
clone_size: once
j_call: TRBJ1-2
cdr3_aa: CASSQEGTGSPVYTF
cdr3_nt: TGTGCCAGCAGCCAAGAGGGCACAGGTTCCCCCGTCTACACCTTC

v_call: TRBV11-2
d_call: .
clone_size: once
j_call: TRBJ1-1
cdr3_aa: CASSLNPGTEAFF
cdr3_nt: TGTGCCAGCAGCTTGAACCCCGGCACTGAAGCTTTCTTT

v_call: TRBV12-3/TRBV12-4
d_call: .
clone_size: .
j_call: TRBJ2-6
cdr3_aa: CASADSGANVLTF
cdr3_nt: TGTGCCAGCGCAGACTCTGGGGCCAACGTCCTGACTTTC

v_call: TRBV6-2/TRBV6-3
d_call: TRBD2
clone_size: .
j_call: TRBJ2-1
cdr3_aa: CASSYVLAGDLYNEQFF
cdr3_nt: TGTGCCAGCAGTTACGTCCTAGCGGGGGACCTCTACAATGAGCAGTTCTTC

v_call: TRBV2
d_call: TRBD1
clone_size: .
j_call: TRBJ1-2
cdr3_aa: CASTPRTGQGYGYTF
cdr3_nt: TGTGCCAGCACTCCCCGGACAGGGCAAGGGTATGGCTACACCTTC

v_call: TRBV5-4
d_call: TRBD1
clone_size: .
j_call: TRBJ1-5
cdr3_aa: CASSFRRGLQPQHF
cdr3_nt: TGTGCCAGCAGCTTCCGCAGGGGGCTGCAGCCCCAGCATTTT

v_call: TRBV19
d_call: TRBD2
clone_size: .
j_call: TRBJ2-1
cdr3_aa: CASSKGPSGDYNEQFF
cdr3_nt: TGTGCCAGTAGTAAGGGTCCTAGCGGTGATTACAATGAGCAGTTCTTC

v_call: TRBV19
d_call: TRBD1
clone_size: .
j_call: TRBJ2-7
cdr3_aa: CASSASGTGLAYEQYF
cdr3_nt: TGTGCCAGTAGTGCATCCGGGACAGGGTTGGCCTACGAGCAGTACTTC

v_call: TRBV28
d_call: .
clone_size: .
j_call: TRBJ1-5
cdr3_aa: CASSYGVDQPQHF
cdr3_nt: TGTGCCAGCAGTTACGGGGTTGATCAGCCCCAGCATTTT

v_call: TRBV10-3
d_call: .
clone_size: .
j_call: TRBJ1-1
cdr3_aa: CAISEGGIAEAFF
cdr3_nt: TGTGCCATCAGTGAGGGGGGGATCGCTGAAGCTTTCTTT

v_call: TRBV10-2
d_call: .
clone_size: .
j_call: TRBJ2-1
cdr3_aa: CASRRADEQFF
cdr3_nt: TGCGCCAGCAGGAGGGCCGATGAGCAGTTCTTC

v_call: TRBV18
d_call: TRBD1
clone_size: .
j_call: TRBJ1-2
cdr3_aa: CASSAGQGGQGGYTF
cdr3_nt: TGTGCCAGCTCGGCGGGACAGGGCGGACAGGGAGGCTACACCTTC

v_call: TRBV6-6
d_call: .
clone_size: .
j_call: TRBJ2-3
cdr3_aa: CASRSPRSHTQYF
cdr3_nt: TGTGCCAGCAGGTCCCCACGGAGTCATACGCAGTATTTT

v_call: TRBV2
d_call: TRBD1
clone_size: .
j_call: TRBJ1-6
cdr3_aa: CASGGGQGLSPLHF
cdr3_nt: TGTGCCAGCGGGGGTGGACAGGGGCTTTCACCCCTCCACTTT

v_call: TRBV2
d_call: .
clone_size: .
j_call: TRBJ1-1
cdr3_aa: CASSGLKNTEAFF
cdr3_nt: TGTGCCAGCAGTGGACTTAAGAACACTGAAGCTTTCTTT

v_call: TRBV7-3
d_call: TRBD2
clone_size: .
j_call: TRBJ2-5
cdr3_aa: CASSLIGLGKVQETQYF
cdr3_nt: TGTGCCAGCAGCTTAATCGGACTAGGGAAGGTCCAAGAGACCCAGTACTTC

v_call: TRBV27
d_call: TRBD2
clone_size: .
j_call: TRBJ2-3
cdr3_aa: CASSGGTSGRAREADTQYF
cdr3_nt: TGTGCCAGCAGCGGGGGGACTAGCGGGAGGGCCAGGGAGGCAGATACGCAGTATTTT

v_call: TRBV5-1
d_call: TRBD1
clone_size: few
j_call: TRBJ1-2
cdr3_aa: CASSDRGQSEGGYTF
cdr3_nt: TGCGCCAGCAGCGACCGGGGACAGTCAGAGGGAGGCTACACCTTC

v_call: TRBV20-1
d_call: TRBD2
clone_size: few
j_call: TRBJ2-1
cdr3_aa: CSASPIRGAGVHYNEQFF
cdr3_nt: TGCAGTGCTAGTCCAATTCGTGGGGCGGGAGTCCACTACAATGAGCAGTTCTTC

v_call: TRBV4-2
d_call: .
clone_size: .
j_call: TRBJ1-2
cdr3_aa: CASGGRDIGYTF
cdr3_nt: TGTGCCAGCGGCGGCAGGGACATTGGCTACACCTTC